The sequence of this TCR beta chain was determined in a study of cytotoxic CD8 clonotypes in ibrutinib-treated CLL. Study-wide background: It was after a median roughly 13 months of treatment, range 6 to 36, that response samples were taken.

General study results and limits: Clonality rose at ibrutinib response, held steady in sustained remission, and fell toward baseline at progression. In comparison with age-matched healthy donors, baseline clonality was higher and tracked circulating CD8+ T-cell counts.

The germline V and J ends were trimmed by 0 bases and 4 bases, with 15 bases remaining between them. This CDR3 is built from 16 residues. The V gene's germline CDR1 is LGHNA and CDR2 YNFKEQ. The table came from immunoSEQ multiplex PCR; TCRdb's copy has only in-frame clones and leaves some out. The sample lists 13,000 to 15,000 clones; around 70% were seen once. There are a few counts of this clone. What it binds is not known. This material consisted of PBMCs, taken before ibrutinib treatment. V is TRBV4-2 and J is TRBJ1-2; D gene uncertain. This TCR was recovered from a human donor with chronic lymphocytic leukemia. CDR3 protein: CASSQERRLGSYGYTF. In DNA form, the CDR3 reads TGTGCCAGCAGCCAAGAAAGGCGCCTTGGGAGCTATGGCTACACCTTC.